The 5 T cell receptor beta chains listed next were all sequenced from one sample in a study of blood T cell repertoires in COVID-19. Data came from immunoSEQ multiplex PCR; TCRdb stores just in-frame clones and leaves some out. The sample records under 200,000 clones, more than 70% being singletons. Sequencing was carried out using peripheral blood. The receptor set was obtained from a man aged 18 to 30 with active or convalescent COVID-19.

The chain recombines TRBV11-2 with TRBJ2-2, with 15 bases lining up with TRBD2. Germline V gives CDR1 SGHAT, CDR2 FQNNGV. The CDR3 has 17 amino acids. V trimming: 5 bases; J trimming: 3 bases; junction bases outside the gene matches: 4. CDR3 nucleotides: TGTGCCAGCAGCCGGACTAGCGGGGGGGCCTACACCGGGGAGCTGTTTTTT. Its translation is CASSRTSGGAYTGELFF. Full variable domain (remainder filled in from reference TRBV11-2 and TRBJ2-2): EAGVAQSPRYKIIEKRQSVAFWCNPISGHATLYWYQQILGQGPKLLIQFQNNGVVDDSQLPKDRFSAERLKGVDSTLKIQPAKLEDSAVYLCASSRTSGGAYTGELFFGEGSRLTVL.

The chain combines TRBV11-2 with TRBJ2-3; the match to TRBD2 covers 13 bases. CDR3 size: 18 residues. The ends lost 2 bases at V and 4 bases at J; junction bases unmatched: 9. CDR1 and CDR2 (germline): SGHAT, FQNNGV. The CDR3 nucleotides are TGTGCCAGCAGCTTAAGGCAGATACTAGCGGGAGGGCCAGATACGCAGTATTTT. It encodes CASSLRQILAGGPDTQYF.

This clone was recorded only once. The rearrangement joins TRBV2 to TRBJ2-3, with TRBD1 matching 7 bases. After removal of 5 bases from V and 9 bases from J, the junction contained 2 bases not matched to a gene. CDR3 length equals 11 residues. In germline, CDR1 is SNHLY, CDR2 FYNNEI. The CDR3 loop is CASSTGATQYF. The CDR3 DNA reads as TGTGCCAGCAGTACAGGGGCAACGCAGTATTTT.

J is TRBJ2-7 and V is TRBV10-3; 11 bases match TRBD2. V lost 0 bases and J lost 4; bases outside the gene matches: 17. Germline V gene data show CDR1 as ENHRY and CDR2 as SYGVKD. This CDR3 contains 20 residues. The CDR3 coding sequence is TGTGCCATCAGTGAGTCTGAGTACAGGGGAGGGCTAGCGGGAGGATACGAGCAGTACTTC. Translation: CAISESEYRGGLAGGYEQYF.

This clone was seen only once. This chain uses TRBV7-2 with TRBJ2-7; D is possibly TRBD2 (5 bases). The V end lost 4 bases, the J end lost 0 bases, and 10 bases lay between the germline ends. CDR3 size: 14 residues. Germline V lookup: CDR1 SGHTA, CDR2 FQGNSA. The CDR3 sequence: CASSSEESSYEQYF. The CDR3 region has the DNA TGTGCCAGCAGCTCGGAGGAAAGCTCCTACGAGCAGTACTTC.